A selection of T cell receptor beta chains follows, all from one sample in a study of human T cells and chemical hapten exposure. MiXCR was run by TCRdb on the RACE reads, yielding one entry per CDR3 protein. The sample includes 85,000 to 120,000 distinct CDR3 sequences, around 12% seen only once; the top ten take around 1.7%. The sample here was whole blood, taken in connection with sensitization to the hapten diphenylcyclopropenone (DPC). All receptors come from a woman aged 45-60 years with alopecia areata. Some clones in this sample may be carry-over from other donors' samples. CDR3s include the opening cysteine and the closing phenylalanine or tryptophan. D genes are given only for firm matches. For some rows the clone size is stated as once, few or many, or as a class when expanded; others skip it.

>many|NA|16|TRBV12-3/TRBV12-4|TRBJ1-3
CASSPYSRVGENTIYF
TGTGCCAGCAGTCCTTACTCCCGCGTCGGGGAAAACACCATATATTTT
>NA|NA|14|TRBV20-1|TRBJ1-5
CSARDTHSNQPQHF
TGCAGTGCTAGGGACACCCATAGCAATCAGCCCCAGCATTTT
>few|TRBD1|13|TRBV18|TRBJ1-4
CASSPQGDEKLFF
TGTGCCAGCTCACCCCAGGGGGACGAAAAACTGTTTTTT
>NA|NA|12|TRBV18|TRBJ2-3
CASSPMTDTQYF
TGTGCCAGCTCACCAATGACAGATACGCAGTATTTT
>few|NA|16|TRBV9|TRBJ2-1
CASSETRNGAYNEQFF
TGTGCCAGCAGCGAGACACGGAACGGAGCGTACAATGAGCAGTTCTTC
>NA|TRBD2|16|TRBV7-2|TRBJ2-3
CASSLELAGGGNTQYF
TGTGCCAGCAGTCTAGAGCTAGCGGGAGGAGGAAATACGCAGTATTTT
>NA|TRBD2|15|TRBV6-1|TRBJ2-3
CASRAMSGGGDTQYF
TGTGCCAGCAGGGCTATGAGCGGGGGTGGAGATACGCAGTATTTT
>few|TRBD2|15|TRBV10-2|TRBJ2-2
CASSESGLAAGELFF
TGCGCCAGCAGTGAGTCGGGTCTAGCGGCCGGGGAGCTGTTTTTT
>NA|NA|15|TRBV11-2|TRBJ2-2
CASSIAGVDTGELFF
TGTGCCAGCAGCATAGCAGGGGTGGACACCGGGGAGCTGTTTTTT
>NA|TRBD2|13|TRBV28|TRBJ2-7
CATQLAGDYEQYF
TGTGCCACGCAACTAGCGGGAGACTACGAGCAGTACTTC
>few|NA|14|TRBV20-1|TRBJ1-2
CSARSGGSTYGYTF
TGCAGTGCTAGAAGCGGCGGCAGTACCTATGGCTACACCTTC
>NA|NA|12|TRBV28|TRBJ1-5
CASSLDRKSQHF
TGTGCCAGCAGTTTGGACCGAAAGTCCCAGCATTTT
>NA|TRBD1|15|TRBV7-6|TRBJ2-5
CASSLVPGGQETQYF
TGTGCCAGCAGCTTAGTCCCAGGGGGTCAAGAGACCCAGTACTTC
>few|TRBD1|14|TRBV7-9|TRBJ2-4
CASSPGTGGNIQYF
TGTGCCAGCAGCCCCGGGACAGGGGGAAACATTCAGTACTTC
>NA|NA|16|TRBV28|TRBJ2-7
CASITSRDASVYEQYF
TGTGCCAGCATTACAAGCCGGGACGCAAGTGTATACGAGCAGTACTTC
>many|NA|17|TRBV7-6|TRBJ2-2
CASSLVGRQTNTGELFF
TGTGCCAGCAGCTTAGTAGGTCGGCAAACGAACACCGGGGAGCTGTTTTTT
>few|NA|11|TRBV28|TRBJ2-3
CASSVMDTQYF
TGTGCCAGCAGCGTCATGGATACGCAGTATTTT
>NA|NA|12|TRBV29-1|TRBJ2-3
CSVAIGRDTQYF
TGCAGCGTCGCTATCGGTAGGGATACGCAGTATTTT
>many|NA|13|TRBV7-9|TRBJ2-3
CASSSGTTDTQYF
TGTGCCAGCAGCTCCGGGACAACCGATACGCAGTATTTT
>few|NA|16|TRBV2|TRBJ2-2
CASSEGRLRDTGELFF
TGTGCCAGCAGTGAAGGGCGCCTGAGAGACACCGGGGAGCTGTTTTTT
>NA|NA|15|TRBV7-2|TRBJ1-6
CASSLERGRGSPLHF
TGTGCCAGCAGCTTAGAACGGGGGCGCGGTTCACCCCTCCACTTT
>NA|TRBD1|14|TRBV11-2|TRBJ1-4
CASSPDRGDEKLFF
TGTGCCAGCAGCCCGGACAGGGGCGACGAAAAACTGTTTTTT